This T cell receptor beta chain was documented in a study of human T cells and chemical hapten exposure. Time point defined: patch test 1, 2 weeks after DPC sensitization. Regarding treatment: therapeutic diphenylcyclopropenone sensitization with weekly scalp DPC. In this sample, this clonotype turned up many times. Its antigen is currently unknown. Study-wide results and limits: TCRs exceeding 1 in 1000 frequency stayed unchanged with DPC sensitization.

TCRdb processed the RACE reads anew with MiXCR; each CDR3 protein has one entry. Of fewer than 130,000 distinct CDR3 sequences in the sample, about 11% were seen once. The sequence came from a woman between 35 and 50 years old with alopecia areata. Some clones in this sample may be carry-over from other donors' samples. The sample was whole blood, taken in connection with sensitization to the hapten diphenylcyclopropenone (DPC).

This CDR3 is CASSRLAGANNLNTGELFF. The CDR3 coding sequence is TGTGCCAGCAGCAGACTAGCGGGGGCCAACAACCTAAACACCGGGGAGCTGTTTTTT. The genes are TRBV6-4 and TRBJ2-2, with TRBD2 matching 12 bases. This CDR3 region has 19 residues. The V segment lost 6 bases and the J segment 2 bases; nucleotides outside the gene matches: 13. Per germline, CDR1 MRHNA and CDR2 SNTAGT.